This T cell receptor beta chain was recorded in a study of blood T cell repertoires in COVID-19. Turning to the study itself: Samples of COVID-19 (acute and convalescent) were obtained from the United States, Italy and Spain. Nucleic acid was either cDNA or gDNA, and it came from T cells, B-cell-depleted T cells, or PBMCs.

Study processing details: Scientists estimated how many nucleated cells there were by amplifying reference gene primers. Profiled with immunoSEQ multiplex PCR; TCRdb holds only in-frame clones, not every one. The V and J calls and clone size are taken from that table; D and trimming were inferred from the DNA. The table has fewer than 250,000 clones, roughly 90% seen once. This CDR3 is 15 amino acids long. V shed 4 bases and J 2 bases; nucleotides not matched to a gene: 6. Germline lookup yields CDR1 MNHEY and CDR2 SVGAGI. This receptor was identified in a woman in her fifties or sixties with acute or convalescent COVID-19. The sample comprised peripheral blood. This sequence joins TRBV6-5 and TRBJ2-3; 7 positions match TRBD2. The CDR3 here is CASSWRAGNTDTQYF. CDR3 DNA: TGTGCCAGCAGTTGGAGAGCGGGGAACACAGATACGCAGTATTTT.